The clone carrying this T cell receptor beta chain was seen a few times. Its antigen is as yet unknown. Using quantitative 5'-RACE with molecular barcodes, the authors made TCR beta libraries. TCRdb independently ran MiXCR on the 5' RACE reads; one entry per CDR3 protein. The sample records hundreds of thousands of distinct CDR3 sequences, over 9.5% being singletons. This specimen belongs to a study of CD8 T cells in ankylosing spondylitis. Trimming removed 3 bases at V and 8 bases at J, with 17 bases between. There are 15 residues in the CDR3. Overall study results and limits: Typical of ankylosing spondylitis blood, it appeared, was a TCR beta motif of fewer than ten highly homologous variants. Enrichment of disease-linked clones was reportedly significant in matched ankylosing spondylitis synovial fluid.

The sample taken for sequencing was blood, either unsorted or a sorted T cell fraction (not recorded which). This sequence joins TRBV12-3 or TRBV12-4 and TRBJ2-1; possible D gene TRBD1, 7 bases. The sequence came from a male donor with ankylosing spondylitis. The CDR3 DNA reads as TGTGCCAGCAGTTTGGGCGCAGGGGGGCGAGATGAGCAGTTCTTC. It is translated as CASSLGAGGRDEQFF.